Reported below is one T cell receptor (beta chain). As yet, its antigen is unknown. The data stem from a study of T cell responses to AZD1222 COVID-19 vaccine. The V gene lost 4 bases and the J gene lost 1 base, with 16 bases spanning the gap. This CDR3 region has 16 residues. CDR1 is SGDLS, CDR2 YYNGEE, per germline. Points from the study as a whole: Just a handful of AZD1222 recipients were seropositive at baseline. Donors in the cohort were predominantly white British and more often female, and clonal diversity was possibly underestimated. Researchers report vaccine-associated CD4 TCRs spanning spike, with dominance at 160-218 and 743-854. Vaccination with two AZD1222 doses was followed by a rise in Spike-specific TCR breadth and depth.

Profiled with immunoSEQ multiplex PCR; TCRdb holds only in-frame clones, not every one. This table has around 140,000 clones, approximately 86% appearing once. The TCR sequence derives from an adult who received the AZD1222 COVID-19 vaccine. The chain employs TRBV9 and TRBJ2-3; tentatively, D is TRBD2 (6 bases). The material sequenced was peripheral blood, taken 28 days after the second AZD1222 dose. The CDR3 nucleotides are TGTGCCAGCAGCCCAGGGACCCCGGGGGGCACAGATACGCAGTATTTT. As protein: CASSPGTPGGTDTQYF.